The 29 T cell receptor beta chains given below trace back to one sample, sequenced in a study of OX40 agonist ivuxolimab in advanced cancers. TCRdb's table, derived via immunoSEQ multiplex PCR, lists solely in-frame clones and lacks some. The top ten clones hold 20% to 25% of a sample with tens of thousands of clones, roughly 80% of them seen once. The sample consisted of CD4+ or CD8+ T cells sorted from blood, taken in a trial of the OX40 agonist ivuxolimab. Every receptor here comes from an adult with an advanced solid tumor such as melanoma, head and neck, liver or kidney cancer.

The chain is built from TRBV7-9 and TRBJ1-5; no firm D call. The CDR3 sequence is 15 residues long. V was clipped by 3 bases and J by 0 bases, with 9 bases between them. Germline loops: CDR1 SEHNR, CDR2 FQNEAQ (reference sequence). The CDR3 nucleotides are TGTGCCAGCAGCTTTGATTACTATAGCAATCAGCCCCAGCATTTT. Its protein is CASSFDYYSNQPQHF.

This clone showed up just once. The chain carries TRBV27 and TRBJ2-1, with D unclear. Trimming removed 4 bases from V and 6 bases from J, with 13 bases in between. This CDR3 is built from 14 residues. CDR1 is MNHEY and CDR2 is SMNVEV in the germline V gene (reference sequence). The CDR3 sequence is CASSWGSVGNEQFF. Here the CDR3 DNA reads TGTGCCAGCAGTTGGGGTTCAGTCGGCAATGAGCAGTTCTTC.

This clone was detected a few times. V and J are TRBV19 and TRBJ1-5, with D possibly matching TRBD1 (6 bases). In germline, CDR1 is LNHDA, CDR2 SQIVND (reference sequence). The CDR3 runs 13 residues. V lost 9 bases and J 3 bases, leaving 12 bases between the germline ends. The CDR3 nucleotides read TGTGCCAGCCAAAGGGGGTTCAATCAGCCCCAGCATTTT. It specifies CASQRGFNQPQHF.

For this clone: The same CDR3 can be traced to other DNA sequences in this sample. V usage is TRBV27 and J usage is TRBJ2-7; D is possibly TRBD1 or TRBD2 (5 bases each). Deletions cut 0 bases from V and 4 bases from J, with 7 bases between. This CDR3 is built from 13 residues. CDR1 is MNHEY, CDR2 SMNVEV, per germline (reference sequence). CDR3 in DNA: TGTGCCAGCAGTTTATCGGGACCATACGAGCAGTACTTC. Protein: CASSLSGPYEQYF.

V is TRBV30 and J is TRBJ1-1; 9 bases fit TRBD1. The CDR3 length is 12 residues. The trim removed 3 bases at V and 8 bases at J, leaving 4 bases unmatched. Germline V lookup: CDR1 GTSNPN, CDR2 SVGIG (reference sequence). The CDR3 here is CAWSLQGAEAFF. CDR3 nucleotide sequence: TGTGCCTGGAGCTTACAGGGGGCGGAAGCTTTCTTT.

The chain has TRBV7-3 and TRBJ2-3; D is possibly TRBD1 (5 bases). The ends were cut back, 6 bases at V and 2 bases at J, with 6 bases in the middle. Germline V CDR1 and CDR2: SGHTA, FQGTGA. The CDR3 is 12 residues long. CDR3: CASRGPTDTQYF. The CDR3 coding sequence is TGTGCCAGCAGGGGGCCCACAGATACGCAGTATTTT.

This chain links TRBV7-2 with TRBJ2-6, with D perhaps assigned TRBD1 or TRBD2 (5 bases each). Trimming pared 1 base from V and 0 bases from J, leaving 16 bases between. The CDR3 runs to 19 residues. CDR1 is SGHTA, CDR2 FQGNSA, per germline. The CDR3 DNA is TGTGCCAGCAGCTTAGGTAGCTGGGGGAAATACTCTGGGGCCAACGTCCTGACTTTC. This sequence encodes CASSLGSWGKYSGANVLTF.

The rearrangement uses TRBV27 and TRBJ1-3; the D is unclear. Germline CDR1 and CDR2: MNHEY and SMNVEV (reference sequence). This CDR3 has 14 amino acids. V was cut by 4 bases and J by 0 bases, with 7 bases left in between. The CDR3 spells CASSYSSSGNTIYF. In nucleotides, the CDR3 is TGTGCCAGCAGTTATTCAAGCTCTGGAAACACCATATATTTT.

The J gene is TRBJ2-7, the V gene TRBV4-3; D is perhaps TRBD2 (5 bases). The CDR3 loop spans 15 amino acids. Germline CDR1 and CDR2: LGHNA and YSLEER. Trimming took 5 bases from V and 4 from J, leaving 18 bases between them. CDR3 coding DNA: TGCGCCAGCAGCGCATTTTTAGGGAGTGGGTACGAGCAGTACTTC. Protein sequence: CASSAFLGSGYEQYF.

The chain employs TRBV5-6 and TRBJ1-1; D is unresolved. This CDR3 has 15 amino acids. Germline loops: CDR1 SGHDT, CDR2 YYEEEE. V gave up 1 base and J gave up 0 bases, with 10 bases separating them. For the CDR3, the DNA is TGTGCCAGCAGCTTGCCGGGAAGAATGAACACTGAAGCTTTCTTT. Its translation: CASSLPGRMNTEAFF.

The V and J genes are TRBV9 and TRBJ1-1; D gene unclear. CDR1 and CDR2 from the germline V gene are SGDLS and YYNGEE. The V and J ends lost 0 bases and 0 bases respectively, with 15 bases between them. The length of the CDR3 is 17 residues. CDR3 loop: CASSVADVRAMNTEAFF. The DNA of the CDR3 is TGTGCCAGCAGCGTAGCCGATGTGAGGGCAATGAACACTGAAGCTTTCTTT. Together with reference TRBV9 and TRBJ1-1, the CDR3 gives the full variable domain: DSGVTQTPKHLITATGQRVTLRCSPRSGDLSVYWYQQSLDQGLQFLIQYYNGEERAKGNILERFSAQQFPDLHSELNLSSLELGDSALYFCASSVADVRAMNTEAFFGQGTRLTVV.

The chain recombines TRBV27 with TRBJ1-2; D gene ambiguous. The CDR3 consists of 13 residues. From germline, CDR1 is MNHEY and CDR2 SMNVEV (reference sequence). The germline V and J ends were trimmed by 3 bases and 4 bases, with 9 bases remaining between them. This CDR3 reads CASSFKGIYGYTF. The CDR3 DNA sequence: TGTGCCAGCAGTTTCAAAGGGATCTATGGCTACACCTTC.

This clone has a single count. V usage is TRBV30 and J usage is TRBJ1-3; the D is unclear. The germline CDR1 and CDR2 sequences are GTSNPN and SVGIG (reference sequence). With 8 bases removed from V and 5 bases from J, the gap between germline ends came to 10 bases. This CDR3 is built from 11 residues. The CDR3 protein is CAHPLRNTIYF. The CDR3 coding sequence is TGTGCCCACCCCCTGCGAAACACCATATATTTT.

This sequence joins TRBV5-6 and TRBJ2-7; TRBD1 might be the D (5 bases). The CDR3 consists of 14 residues. The V end lost 0 bases, the J end lost 4 bases, and 11 bases lay between the germline ends. Germline V gene data show CDR1 as SGHDT and CDR2 as YYEEEE. The CDR3, as DNA: TGTGCCAGCAGCTTGGCCGACAGAATGTACGAGCAGTACTTC. This gives the protein CASSLADRMYEQYF.

With regard to this clone: The same CDR3 arises from other DNA sequences in this sample as well. The rearrangement uses TRBV28 and TRBJ1-5, with D perhaps matching TRBD1 (6 bases). Germline V gene sequence: CDR1 MDHEN, CDR2 SYDVKM. There are 15 residues in the CDR3. V lost 3 bases and J lost 2, with 11 bases in between. CDR3 nucleotides: TGTGCCAGCAGTTTGGGGGGGCATGGCAATCAGCCCCAGCATTTT. Translated: CASSLGGHGNQPQHF.

This sequence joins TRBV13 and TRBJ2-1; TRBD2 aligns across 7 bases. The CDR3 is 13 residues long. Looked up from germline, CDR1 is PRHDT and CDR2 is FYEKMQ (reference sequence). V lost 5 bases to trimming and J lost 10 bases; unmatched junction nucleotides: 8. CDR3 sequence (DNA): TGTGCCAGCAGCCCTGGACTAGTTGGCGAGCAGTTCTTC. Encoded protein: CASSPGLVGEQFF.

The CDR3 bases are TGTGCCATCAGTGAGTCATTTGGACAGCCCGATCGGCGCACAGATACGCAGTATTTT. It yields the protein CAISESFGQPDRRTDTQYF. The rearrangement uses TRBV10-3 and TRBJ2-3, with D perhaps matching TRBD1 (6 bases). V was shortened by 0 bases and J by 1 base, with 20 bases between the two germline ends. The CDR3 has 19 residues. Germline loops: CDR1 ENHRY, CDR2 SYGVKD.

The rearrangement uses TRBV9 and TRBJ1-2; 8 bases line up with TRBD1. J lost 1 base, V lost 7 bases, and 6 bases had no gene match. This CDR3 has 14 amino acids. Germline CDR1 SGDLS, CDR2 YYNGEE. This CDR3 reads CASEGTGVNYGYTF. As DNA, the CDR3 is TGTGCCAGCGAGGGGACAGGAGTTAACTATGGCTACACCTTC. Supplemented by reference TRBV9 and TRBJ1-2, the full variable domain reads DSGVTQTPKHLITATGQRVTLRCSPRSGDLSVYWYQQSLDQGLQFLIQYYNGEERAKGNILERFSAQQFPDLHSELNLSSLELGDSALYFCASEGTGVNYGYTFGSGTRLTVV.

The chain employs TRBV11-3 and TRBJ2-3, with no clear D. V shed 3 bases and J shed 0 bases, with 4 bases lying between them. The CDR3 consists of 13 residues. Germline lookup yields CDR1 SGHNT and CDR2 YENEEA. The CDR3, as DNA: TGTGCCAGCAGCTTGGGCAGCACAGATACGCAGTATTTT. It encodes CASSLGSTDTQYF.

The V gene is TRBV5-1, the J gene TRBJ2-5; D might be TRBD2 (6 bases). The CDR3 is 18 amino acids. V was trimmed by 0 bases and J by 1 base, leaving 19 bases between them. The V gene's germline CDR1 is SGHRS and CDR2 YFSETQ. The CDR3 loop reads CASSLEVGGARRQETQYF. CDR3 nucleotide sequence: TGCGCCAGCAGCTTGGAGGTGGGCGGGGCGAGACGCCAAGAGACCCAGTACTTC.

The chain links TRBV19 to TRBJ1-2; D might be TRBD1 (5 bases). This CDR3 has 13 amino acids. Looked up from germline, CDR1 is LNHDA and CDR2 is SQIVND (reference sequence). Trimming cost V 3 bases and J 8 bases, with 13 bases left between them. For the CDR3, the DNA is TGTGCCAGTAGTATGCTGGGGCCAGAGGGCTACACCTTC. It translates to CASSMLGPEGYTF. The variable domain in full, with the rest retrieved from reference TRBV19 and TRBJ1-2, is DGGITQSPKYLFRKEGQNVTLSCEQNLNHDAMYWYRQDPGQGLRLIYYSQIVNDFQKGDIAEGYSVSREKKESFPLTVTSAQKNPTAFYLCASSMLGPEGYTFGSGTRLTVV.

The V and J genes are TRBV4-1 and TRBJ1-6; no definite D call. V lost 0 bases, J lost 6 bases, and 9 bases lay in between. Germline assignment: CDR1 MGHRA and CDR2 YSYEKL. The CDR3 consists of 15 residues. The CDR3 here is CASSQDVGFNSPLHF. CDR3 in DNA: TGCGCCAGCAGCCAAGACGTGGGGTTTAATTCACCCCTCCACTTT.

About this clone: One base away lies a much larger clone, so this may be a sequencing read error. The same CDR3 is also encoded by other DNA sequences in this sample. This chain joins TRBV10-3 and TRBJ2-5; a possible D gene is TRBD1 (6 bases). From germline, CDR1 is ENHRY and CDR2 SYGVKD. The CDR3 has 15 residues. CDR3 sequence: CAISGSNVGQETQYF. DNA for the CDR3: TGTGCCATCAGTGGCAGTAACGTGGGACAAGAGACTCAGTACTTC.

The chain combines TRBV14 with TRBJ2-7, with D hard to call. Per the germline V gene, CDR1 is SGHDN and CDR2 is FVKESK. CDR3 length: 12 residues. Trimming left V 4 bases short and J 5 bases short, with 9 bases between. The CDR3 protein is CASSPEMDEQYF. In DNA form, the CDR3 reads TGTGCCAGCAGCCCTGAGATGGACGAGCAGTACTTC.

The V gene is TRBV27, the J gene TRBJ1-1; D not resolved. This CDR3 has 14 residues. The germline V gene encodes CDR1 MNHEY and CDR2 SMNVEV (reference sequence). Deletions cut 3 bases from V and 0 bases from J, with 8 bases between. The CDR3 sequence: CASSFGLMNTEAFF. The CDR3 bases are TGTGCCAGCAGTTTCGGGCTCATGAACACTGAAGCTTTCTTT.

V is TRBV5-1 and J is TRBJ1-4; D gene ambiguous. In germline, CDR1 is SGHRS, CDR2 YFSETQ. V was pared by 4 bases and J by 2 bases, with 3 bases between. The CDR3 extends over 12 amino acids. The CDR3 region is CASSPTNEKLFF. The DNA of the CDR3 is TGCGCCAGCAGCCCCACTAATGAAAAACTGTTTTTT.

The chain uses TRBV19 and TRBJ1-5; D is ambiguous. This CDR3 has 15 amino acids. The V and J ends lost 3 bases and 7 bases respectively, with 16 bases between them. Germline V gives CDR1 LNHDA, CDR2 SQIVND (reference sequence). CDR3 amino acids: CASSIMMGLAQPQHF. The DNA of the CDR3 is TGTGCCAGTAGTATCATGATGGGTCTCGCCCAGCCCCAGCATTTT.

The V and J genes are TRBV19 and TRBJ1-4; 9 nucleotides agree with TRBD1. Germline assignment: CDR1 LNHDA and CDR2 SQIVND (reference sequence). The CDR3 consists of 14 residues. Losses at the gene ends were 5 bases for V and 13 bases for J; bases not matched to a gene: 11. The chain's CDR3 is CASSPQGALIGLFF. As DNA, the CDR3 is TGTGCCAGTAGTCCACAGGGGGCTCTTATCGGACTGTTTTTT.

This clone was observed a single time. The rearrangement links TRBV7-9 to TRBJ2-7; TRBD2 might be the D (5 bases). Trimming shortened V by 4 bases and J by 1 base, and 8 bases separated the two germline ends. This CDR3 comprises 13 residues. Germline loops: CDR1 SEHNR, CDR2 FQNEAQ (reference sequence). The CDR3 nucleotides are TGTGCCAGCAGCTCCGGGGTTTCCTACGAGCAGTACTTC. Encoded protein: CASSSGVSYEQYF.